The clone carrying this T cell receptor beta chain was counted many times. Its antigen is currently unknown. The CDR3 has 16 residues. V lost 1 base, J lost 7 bases, and 14 bases lay in between. Looked up from germline, CDR1 is LGHNA and CDR2 is YSLEER. Amplification of TCR beta CDR3 regions used RNA as the template. In the first-round RT-PCR of the TCR CDR3, the HTBI primer set was used. In TCRdb, the multiplex PCR reads were re-called with MiXCR into one record per CDR3 protein. This table has roughly 93,000 distinct CDR3 sequences, about 51% appearing once. The sample comes from a study of T cells in Graves' hyperthyroidism and ophthalmopathy. The study's findings and limits: Patients with ophthalmopathy were separated from those with stable hyperthyroidism by a 13 V-J model. Blood also showed most of the thyroid clonotypes that were expanded above 0.001.

Subjects aged 18 to 65 presented with newly diagnosed hyperthyroidism of less than 2 months' duration. Uncontrolled infection, other autoimmune disease, pregnancy or lactation disqualified patients from enrolment. The chain has TRBV4-3 and TRBJ1-6; D is ambiguous. The sequenced sample was blood. The sequence was obtained from a woman between 35 and 50 years old with Graves' hyperthyroidism. CDR3 protein: CASSQGRGASNSPLHF. CDR3 nucleotide sequence: TGCGCCAGCAGCCAAGGCCGGGGTGCTTCGAATTCACCCCTCCACTTT.